This TCR beta chain was captured in a study of blood T cell repertoires in COVID-19. Some clones are missing from TCRdb's copy, which holds only in-frame ones; the method was immunoSEQ multiplex PCR. The sample holds roughly 250,000 clones, around 90% seen once. Recruitment covered 20 to 25 US areas and drew participants whose ages spanned about 18 to 95 years. This CDR3 region has 15 residues. V shed 1 base and J 4 bases; nucleotides not matched to a gene: 1. CDR1 and CDR2 from the germline V gene are LNHDA and SQIVND (reference sequence). The chain links TRBV19 to TRBJ2-6; 7 nucleotides line up with TRBD1. The clonotype was recovered from a woman between 40 and 50 years old with acute COVID-19. What was sequenced was PBMCs or T cells enriched from blood (not recorded which). The CDR3 is CASSIGGQGANVLTF. The CDR3 region has the DNA TGTGCCAGTAGTATAGGGGGACAGGGGGCCAACGTCCTGACTTTC.